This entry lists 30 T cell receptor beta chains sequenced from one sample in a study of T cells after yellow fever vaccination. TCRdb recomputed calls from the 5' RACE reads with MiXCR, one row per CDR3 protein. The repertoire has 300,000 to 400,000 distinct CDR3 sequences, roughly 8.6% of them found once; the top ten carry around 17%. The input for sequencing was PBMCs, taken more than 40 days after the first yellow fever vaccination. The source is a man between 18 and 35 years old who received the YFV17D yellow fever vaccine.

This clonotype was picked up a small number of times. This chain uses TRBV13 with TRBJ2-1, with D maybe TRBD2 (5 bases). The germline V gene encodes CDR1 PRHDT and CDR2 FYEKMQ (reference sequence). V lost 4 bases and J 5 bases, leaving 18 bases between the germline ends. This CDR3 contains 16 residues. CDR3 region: CASSSPGFGEDNEQFF. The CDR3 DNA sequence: TGTGCCAGCAGCTCCCCGGGGTTTGGGGAAGACAATGAGCAGTTCTTC.

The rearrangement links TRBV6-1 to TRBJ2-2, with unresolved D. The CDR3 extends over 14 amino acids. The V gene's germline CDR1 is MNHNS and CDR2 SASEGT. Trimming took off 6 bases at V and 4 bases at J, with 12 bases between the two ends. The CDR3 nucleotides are TGTGCCAGCAGACGGACCCGCGGCACCGGGGAGCTGTTTTTT. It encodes CASRRTRGTGELFF.

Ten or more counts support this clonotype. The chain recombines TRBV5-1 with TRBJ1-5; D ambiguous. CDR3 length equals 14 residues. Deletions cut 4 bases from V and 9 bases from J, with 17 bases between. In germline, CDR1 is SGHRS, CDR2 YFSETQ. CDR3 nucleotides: TGCGCCAGCAGCATATCCGGGCCACCTGGGCCCCAGCATTTT. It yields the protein CASSISGPPGPQHF.

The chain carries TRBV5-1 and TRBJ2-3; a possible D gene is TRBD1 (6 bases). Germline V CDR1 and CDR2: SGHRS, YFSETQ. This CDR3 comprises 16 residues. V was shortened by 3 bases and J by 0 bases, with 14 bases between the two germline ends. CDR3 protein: CASSSRTASSTDTQYF. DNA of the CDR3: TGCGCCAGCAGCTCGAGGACAGCCTCTAGCACAGATACGCAGTATTTT.

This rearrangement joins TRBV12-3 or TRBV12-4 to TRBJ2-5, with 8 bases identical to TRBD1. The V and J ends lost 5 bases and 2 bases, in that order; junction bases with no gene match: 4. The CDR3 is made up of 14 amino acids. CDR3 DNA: TGTGCCAGCAGTGTCCGGACAGGGCAAGAGACCCAGTACTTC. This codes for CASSVRTGQETQYF.

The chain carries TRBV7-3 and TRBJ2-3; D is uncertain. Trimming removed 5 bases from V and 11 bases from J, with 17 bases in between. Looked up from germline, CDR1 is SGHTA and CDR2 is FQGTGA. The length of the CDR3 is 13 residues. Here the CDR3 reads CASSNSATFKQYF. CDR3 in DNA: TGTGCCAGCAGCAACTCCGCCACCTTCAAGCAGTATTTT.

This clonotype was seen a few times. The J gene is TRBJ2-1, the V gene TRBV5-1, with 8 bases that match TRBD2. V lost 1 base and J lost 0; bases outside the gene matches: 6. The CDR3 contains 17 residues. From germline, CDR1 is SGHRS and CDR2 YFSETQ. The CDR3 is CASSLRGGANSYNEQFF. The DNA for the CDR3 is TGCGCCAGCAGCTTGCGGGGGGGGGCCAACTCCTACAATGAGCAGTTCTTC.

CDR3 protein: CASSSLGDQDTQYF. In DNA, the CDR3 is TGTGCCAGCTCATCGTTGGGGGATCAGGATACGCAGTATTTT. V and J are TRBV18 and TRBJ2-3, with D perhaps assigned TRBD1 or TRBD2 (5 bases each). The CDR3 totals 14 residues. Trimming removed 5 bases from V and 6 bases from J, with 15 bases in between. The germline V gene encodes CDR1 KGHSH and CDR2 LQKENI.

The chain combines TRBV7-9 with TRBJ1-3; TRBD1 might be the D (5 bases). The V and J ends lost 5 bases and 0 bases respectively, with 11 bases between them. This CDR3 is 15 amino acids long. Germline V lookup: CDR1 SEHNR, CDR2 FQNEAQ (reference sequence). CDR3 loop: CASSPRGASGNTIYF. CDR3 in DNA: TGTGCCAGCAGCCCCAGAGGGGCCTCTGGAAACACCATATATTTT. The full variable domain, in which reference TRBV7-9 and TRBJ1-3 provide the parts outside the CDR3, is DTGVSQNPRHKITKRGQNVTFRCDPISEHNRLYWYRQTLGQGPEFLTYFQNEAQLEKSRLLSDRFSAERPKGSFSTLEIQRTEQGDSAMYLCASSPRGASGNTIYFGEGSWLTVV.

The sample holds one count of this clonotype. The CDR3 sequence: CSARKNTEAFF. The CDR3 DNA is TGCAGTGCCCGGAAGAACACTGAAGCTTTCTTT. The rearrangement joins TRBV20-1 to TRBJ1-1; D call uncertain. The CDR3 covers 11 residues. Trimming removed 6 bases at V and 1 base at J, with 6 bases between. CDR1 and CDR2 (germline): DFQATT, SNEGSKA (reference sequence).

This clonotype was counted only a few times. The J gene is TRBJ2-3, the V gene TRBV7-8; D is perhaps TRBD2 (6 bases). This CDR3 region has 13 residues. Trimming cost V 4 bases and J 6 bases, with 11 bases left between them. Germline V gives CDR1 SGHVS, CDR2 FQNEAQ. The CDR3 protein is CASSSREGDTQYF. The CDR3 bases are TGTGCCAGCAGCTCGCGGGAAGGCGATACGCAGTATTTT. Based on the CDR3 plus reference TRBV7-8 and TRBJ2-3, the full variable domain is GAGVSQSPRYKVAKRGQDVALRCDPISGHVSLFWYQQALGQGPEFLTYFQNEAQLDKSGLPSDRFFAERPEGSVSTLKIQRTQQEDSAVYLCASSSREGDTQYFGPGTRLTVL.

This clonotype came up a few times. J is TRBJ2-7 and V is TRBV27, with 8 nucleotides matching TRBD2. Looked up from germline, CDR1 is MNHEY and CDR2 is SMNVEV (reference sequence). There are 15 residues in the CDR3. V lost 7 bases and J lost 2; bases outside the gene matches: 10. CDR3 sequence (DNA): TGTGCCAGCACCCTCGGCGCGGGAGGCACCTACGAGCAGTACTTC. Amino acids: CASTLGAGGTYEQYF.

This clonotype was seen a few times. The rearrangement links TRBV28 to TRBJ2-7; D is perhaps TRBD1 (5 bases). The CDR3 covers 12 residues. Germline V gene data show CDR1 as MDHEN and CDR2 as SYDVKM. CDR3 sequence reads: CASSLKGQVGHV. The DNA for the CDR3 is TGTGCCAGCAGTTTAAAGGGGCAGGTTGGGCACGTC.

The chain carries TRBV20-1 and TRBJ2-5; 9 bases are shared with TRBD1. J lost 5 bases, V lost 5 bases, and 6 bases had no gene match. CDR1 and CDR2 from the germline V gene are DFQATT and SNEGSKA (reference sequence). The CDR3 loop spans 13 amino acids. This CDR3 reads CSALQGAGETQYF. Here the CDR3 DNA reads TGCAGTGCTCTACAGGGGGCGGGGGAGACCCAGTACTTC.

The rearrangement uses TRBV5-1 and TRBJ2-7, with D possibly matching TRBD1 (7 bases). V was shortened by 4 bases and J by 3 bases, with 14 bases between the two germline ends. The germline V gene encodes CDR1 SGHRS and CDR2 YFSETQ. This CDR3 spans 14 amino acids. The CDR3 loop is CASSAGQLLYEQYF. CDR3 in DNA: TGCGCCAGCAGCGCGGGACAGCTCCTCTACGAGCAGTACTTC.

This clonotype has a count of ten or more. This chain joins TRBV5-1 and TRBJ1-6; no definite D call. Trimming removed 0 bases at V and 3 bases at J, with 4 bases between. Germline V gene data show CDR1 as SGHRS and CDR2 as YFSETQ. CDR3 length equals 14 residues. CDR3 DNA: TGCGCCAGCAGCTTGGGAAGCTATAATTCACCCCTCCACTTT. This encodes CASSLGSYNSPLHF.

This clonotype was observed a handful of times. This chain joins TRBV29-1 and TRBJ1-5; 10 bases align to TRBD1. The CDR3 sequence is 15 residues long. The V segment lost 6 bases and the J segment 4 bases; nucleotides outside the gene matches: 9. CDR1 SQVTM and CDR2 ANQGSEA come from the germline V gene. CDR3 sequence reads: CSVRTGTGANQPQHF. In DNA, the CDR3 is TGCAGCGTACGAACCGGGACAGGGGCTAATCAGCCCCAGCATTTT.

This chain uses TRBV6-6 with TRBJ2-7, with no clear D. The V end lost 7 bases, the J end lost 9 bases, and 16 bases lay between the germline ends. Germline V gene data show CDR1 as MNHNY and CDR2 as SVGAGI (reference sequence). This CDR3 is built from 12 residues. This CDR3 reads CASTNDPFWQYV. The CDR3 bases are TGTGCCAGCACCAATGACCCCTTTTGGCAGTACGTC.

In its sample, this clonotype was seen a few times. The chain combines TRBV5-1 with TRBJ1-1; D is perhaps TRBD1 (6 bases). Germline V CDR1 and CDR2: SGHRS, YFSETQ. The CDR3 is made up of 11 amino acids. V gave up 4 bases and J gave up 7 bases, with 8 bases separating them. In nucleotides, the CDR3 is TGCGCCAGCAGCCAGGACAGTGAAGCTTTCTTT. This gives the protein CASSQDSEAFF.

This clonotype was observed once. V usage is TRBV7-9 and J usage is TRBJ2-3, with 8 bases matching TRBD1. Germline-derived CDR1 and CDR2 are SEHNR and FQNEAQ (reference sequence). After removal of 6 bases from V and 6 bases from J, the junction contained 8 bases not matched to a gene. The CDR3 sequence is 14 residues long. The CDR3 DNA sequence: TGTGCCAGCAGAATGACAGGGGCTTCGGATACGCAGTATTTT. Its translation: CASRMTGASDTQYF.

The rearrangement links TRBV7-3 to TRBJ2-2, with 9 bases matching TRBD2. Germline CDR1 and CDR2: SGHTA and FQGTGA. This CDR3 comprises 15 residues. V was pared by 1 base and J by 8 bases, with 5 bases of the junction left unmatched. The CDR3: CASSLIVAGDGELFF. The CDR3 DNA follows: TGTGCCAGCAGCTTAATAGTAGCGGGGGATGGGGAGCTGTTTTTT.

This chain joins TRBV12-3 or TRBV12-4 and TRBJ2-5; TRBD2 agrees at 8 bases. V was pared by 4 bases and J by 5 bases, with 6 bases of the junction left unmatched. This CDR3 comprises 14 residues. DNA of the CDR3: TGTGCCAGCAGTTCGGCGGGGGGTGATGAGACCCAGTACTTC. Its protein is CASSSAGGDETQYF.

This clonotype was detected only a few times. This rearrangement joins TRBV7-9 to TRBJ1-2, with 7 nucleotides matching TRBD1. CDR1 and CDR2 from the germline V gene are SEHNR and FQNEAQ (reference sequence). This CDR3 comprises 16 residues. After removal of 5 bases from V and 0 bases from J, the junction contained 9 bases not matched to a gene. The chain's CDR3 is CASSPRGTEANYGYTF. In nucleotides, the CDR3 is TGTGCCAGCAGCCCGAGAGGGACAGAAGCTAACTATGGCTACACCTTC. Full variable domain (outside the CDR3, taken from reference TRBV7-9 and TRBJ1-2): DTGVSQNPRHKITKRGQNVTFRCDPISEHNRLYWYRQTLGQGPEFLTYFQNEAQLEKSRLLSDRFSAERPKGSFSTLEIQRTEQGDSAMYLCASSPRGTEANYGYTFGSGTRLTVV.

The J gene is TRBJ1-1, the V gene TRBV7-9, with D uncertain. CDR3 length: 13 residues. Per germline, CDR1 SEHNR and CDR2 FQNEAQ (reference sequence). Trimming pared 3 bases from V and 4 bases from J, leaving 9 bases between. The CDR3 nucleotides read TGTGCCAGCAGCTTGAGCAGTGGCACTGAAGCTTTCTTT. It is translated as CASSLSSGTEAFF.

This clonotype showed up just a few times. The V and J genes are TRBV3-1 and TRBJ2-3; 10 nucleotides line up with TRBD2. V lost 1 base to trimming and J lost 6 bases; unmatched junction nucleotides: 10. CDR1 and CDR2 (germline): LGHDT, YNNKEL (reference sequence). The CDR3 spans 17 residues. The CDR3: CASSQVLELAGLDTQYF. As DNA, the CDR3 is TGTGCCAGCAGCCAAGTGCTTGAACTAGCGGGGCTCGATACGCAGTATTTT.

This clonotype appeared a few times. CDR3 DNA: TGTGCCAGCAGCCGAGATAGGGGGAAAACGAATGAGCAGTTCTTC. Its translation is CASSRDRGKTNEQFF. The genes are TRBV12-3 or TRBV12-4 and TRBJ2-1; tentatively, D is TRBD1 (6 bases). The CDR3 sequence is 15 residues long. V lost 6 bases, J lost 7 bases, and 19 bases lay in between.

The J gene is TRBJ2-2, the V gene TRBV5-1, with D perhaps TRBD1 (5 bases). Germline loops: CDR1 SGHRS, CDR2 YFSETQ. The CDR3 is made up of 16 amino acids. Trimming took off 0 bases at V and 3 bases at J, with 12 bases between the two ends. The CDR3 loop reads CASSLAWGTDTGELFF. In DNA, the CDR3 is TGCGCCAGCAGCTTGGCCTGGGGCACGGACACCGGGGAGCTGTTTTTT.

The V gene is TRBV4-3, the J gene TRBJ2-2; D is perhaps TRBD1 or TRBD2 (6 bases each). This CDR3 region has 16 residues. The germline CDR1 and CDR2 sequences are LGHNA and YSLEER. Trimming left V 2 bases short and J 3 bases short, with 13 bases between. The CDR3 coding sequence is TGCGCCAGCAGCCAATACAGGGAGGCGGACACCGGGGAGCTGTTTTTT. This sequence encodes CASSQYREADTGELFF.

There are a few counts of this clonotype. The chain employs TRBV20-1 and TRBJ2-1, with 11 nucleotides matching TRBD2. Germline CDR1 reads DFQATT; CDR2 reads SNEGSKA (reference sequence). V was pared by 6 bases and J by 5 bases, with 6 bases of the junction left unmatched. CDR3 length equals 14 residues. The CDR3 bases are TGCAGTGCGCCGACTAGCGGGGAGCACAATGAGCAGTTCTTC. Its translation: CSAPTSGEHNEQFF.

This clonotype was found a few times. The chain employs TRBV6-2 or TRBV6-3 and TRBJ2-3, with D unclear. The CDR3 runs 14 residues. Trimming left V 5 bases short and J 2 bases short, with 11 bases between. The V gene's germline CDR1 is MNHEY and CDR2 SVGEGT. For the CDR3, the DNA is TGTGCCAGCAGTAATCGCGAGCCCACAGATACGCAGTATTTT. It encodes CASSNREPTDTQYF.